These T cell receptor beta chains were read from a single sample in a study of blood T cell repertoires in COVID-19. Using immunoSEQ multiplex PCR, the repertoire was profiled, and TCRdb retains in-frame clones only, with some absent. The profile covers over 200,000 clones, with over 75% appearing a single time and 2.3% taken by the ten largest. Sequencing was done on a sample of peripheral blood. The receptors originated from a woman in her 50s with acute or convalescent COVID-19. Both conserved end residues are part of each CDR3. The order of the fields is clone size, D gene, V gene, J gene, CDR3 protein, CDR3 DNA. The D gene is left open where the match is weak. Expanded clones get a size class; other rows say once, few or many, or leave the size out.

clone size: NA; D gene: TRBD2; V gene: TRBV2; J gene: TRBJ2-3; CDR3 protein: CASSESLAGNTQYF; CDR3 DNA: TGTGCCAGCAGTGAGAGTCTAGCGGGGAATACGCAGTATTTT
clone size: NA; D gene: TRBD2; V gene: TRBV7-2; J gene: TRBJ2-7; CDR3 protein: CASSLAAGGFYEQYF; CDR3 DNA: TGTGCCAGCAGCTTAGCGGCGGGAGGATTTTACGAGCAGTACTTC
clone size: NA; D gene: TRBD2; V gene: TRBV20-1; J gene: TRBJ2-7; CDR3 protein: CSASPLAVYEQYF; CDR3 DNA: TGCAGTGCTAGTCCTCTAGCGGTCTACGAGCAGTACTTC
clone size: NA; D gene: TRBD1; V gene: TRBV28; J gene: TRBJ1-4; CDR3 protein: CASSPGTGKSGSEKLFF; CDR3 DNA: TGTGCCAGCAGCCCCGGGACAGGGAAGTCGGGGTCGGAAAAACTGTTTTTT
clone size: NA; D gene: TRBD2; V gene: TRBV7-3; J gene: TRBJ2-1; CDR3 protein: CASSPQRDDYNEQFF; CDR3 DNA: TGTGCCAGCAGCCCCCAGCGGGATGATTACAATGAGCAGTTCTTC
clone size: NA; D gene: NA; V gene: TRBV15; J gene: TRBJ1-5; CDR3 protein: CATSREVRHQPQHF; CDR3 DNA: TGTGCCACCAGCAGAGAAGTGAGGCATCAGCCCCAGCATTTT
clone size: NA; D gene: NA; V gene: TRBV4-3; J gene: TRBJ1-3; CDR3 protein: CASSQERSSYTGNTIYF; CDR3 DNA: TGCGCCAGCAGCCAAGAAAGATCCAGTTACACTGGAAACACCATATATTTT
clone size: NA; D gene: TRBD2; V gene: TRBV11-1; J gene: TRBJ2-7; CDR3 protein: CASSLSTSGAYEQYF; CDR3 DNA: TGTGCCAGCAGCTTATCGACTAGCGGGGCCTACGAGCAGTACTTC
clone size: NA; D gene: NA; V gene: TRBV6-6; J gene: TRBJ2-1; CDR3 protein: CASSSPDTYNEQFF; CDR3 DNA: TGTGCCAGCAGTTCCCCGGACACCTACAATGAGCAGTTCTTC
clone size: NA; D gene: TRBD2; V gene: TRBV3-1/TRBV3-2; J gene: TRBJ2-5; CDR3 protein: CASSASGSSETQYF; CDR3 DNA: TGTGCCAGCTCAGCCAGCGGGAGTAGTGAGACCCAGTACTTC
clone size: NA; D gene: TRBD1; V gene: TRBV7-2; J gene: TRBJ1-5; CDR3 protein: CASSDRGGQPQHF; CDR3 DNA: TGTGCCAGCAGCGACAGGGGGGGCCAGCCCCAGCATTTT
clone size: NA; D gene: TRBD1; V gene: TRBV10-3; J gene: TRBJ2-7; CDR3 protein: CAISESTGAAYEQYF; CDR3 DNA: TGTGCCATCAGTGAGTCGACAGGGGCTGCTTACGAGCAGTACTTC
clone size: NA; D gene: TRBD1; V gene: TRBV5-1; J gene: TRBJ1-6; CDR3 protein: CASSLADRGWNNSPLHF; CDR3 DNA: TGCGCCAGCAGCTTGGCCGACAGGGGCTGGAATAATTCACCCCTCCACTTT
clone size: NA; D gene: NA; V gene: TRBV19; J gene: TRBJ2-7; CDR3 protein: CASTPGNGAYEQYF; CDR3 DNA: TGTGCCAGTACCCCCGGGAACGGGGCCTACGAGCAGTACTTC
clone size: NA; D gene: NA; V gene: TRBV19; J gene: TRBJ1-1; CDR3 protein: CASSKTKNTEAFF; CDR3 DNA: TGTGCCAGTAGTAAAACAAAGAACACTGAAGCTTTCTTT
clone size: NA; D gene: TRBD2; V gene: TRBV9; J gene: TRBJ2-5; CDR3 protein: CASSGIAGQETQYF; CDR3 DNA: TGTGCCAGCAGCGGAATAGCGGGGCAAGAGACCCAGTACTTC
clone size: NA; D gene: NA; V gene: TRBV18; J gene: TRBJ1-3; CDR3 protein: CASSPSQGNTIYF; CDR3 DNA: TGTGCCAGCTCACCCTCTCAGGGAAACACCATATATTTT
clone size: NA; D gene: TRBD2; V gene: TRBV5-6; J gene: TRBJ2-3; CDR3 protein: CASSLGGRWADTQYF; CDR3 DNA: TGTGCCAGCAGCTTGGGCGGGAGGTGGGCAGATACGCAGTATTTT
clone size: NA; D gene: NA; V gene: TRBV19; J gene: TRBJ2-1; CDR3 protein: CASSVPGASGWEQFF; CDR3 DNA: TGTGCCAGTAGTGTGCCGGGGGCTAGCGGTTGGGAGCAGTTCTTC
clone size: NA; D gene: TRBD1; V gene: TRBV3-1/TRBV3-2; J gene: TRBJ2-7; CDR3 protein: CASSQGGSHRGPQDF; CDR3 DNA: TGTGCCAGCAGCCAAGGAGGTTCCCACAGGGGACCTCAGGACTTC
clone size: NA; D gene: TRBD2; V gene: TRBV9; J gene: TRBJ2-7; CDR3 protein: CASSVGGSGSAYEQYF; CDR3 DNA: TGTGCCAGCAGCGTAGGCGGTAGCGGGAGTGCCTACGAGCAGTACTTC
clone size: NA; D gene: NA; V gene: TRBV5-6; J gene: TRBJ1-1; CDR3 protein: CASSLFGEGDTEAFF; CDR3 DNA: TGTGCCAGCAGCTTGTTTGGGGAGGGGGACACTGAAGCTTTCTTT
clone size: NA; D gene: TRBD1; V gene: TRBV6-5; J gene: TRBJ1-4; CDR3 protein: CASGTGGREKLFF; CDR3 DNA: TGTGCCAGCGGTACAGGGGGCCGAGAAAAACTGTTTTTT
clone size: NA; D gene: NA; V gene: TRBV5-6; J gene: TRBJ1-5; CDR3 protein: CASSLGTGDSNQPQHF; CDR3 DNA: TGTGCCAGCAGCTTGGGTACGGGGGATAGCAATCAGCCCCAGCATTTT
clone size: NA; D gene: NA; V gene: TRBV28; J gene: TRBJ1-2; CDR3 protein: CASSSTIDGYTF; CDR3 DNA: TGTGCCAGCAGTTCCACTATTGATGGCTACACCTTC
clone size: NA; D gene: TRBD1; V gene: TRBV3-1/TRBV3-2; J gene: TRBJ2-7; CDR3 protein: CASSNRDRSYEQYF; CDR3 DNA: TGTGCCAGCAGTAACCGGGACAGATCCTACGAGCAGTACTTC
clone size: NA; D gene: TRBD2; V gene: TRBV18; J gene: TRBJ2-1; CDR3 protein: CASSPQVTSGANEQFF; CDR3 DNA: TGTGCCAGCTCACCACAGGTGACTAGCGGGGCTAATGAGCAGTTCTTC
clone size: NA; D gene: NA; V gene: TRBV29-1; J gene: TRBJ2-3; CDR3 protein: CSVESSPQNTDTQYF; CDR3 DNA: TGCAGCGTTGAGTCCTCCCCACAGAACACAGATACGCAGTATTTT
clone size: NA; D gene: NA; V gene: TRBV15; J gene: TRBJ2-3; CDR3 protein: CATSRGAGREDTQYF; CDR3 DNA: TGTGCCACCAGCAGAGGGGCAGGGCGAGAGGATACGCAGTATTTT
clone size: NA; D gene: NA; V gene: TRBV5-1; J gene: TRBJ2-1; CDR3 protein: CASSLMRDEQFF; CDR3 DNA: TGCGCCAGCAGCTTGATGCGGGATGAGCAGTTCTTC
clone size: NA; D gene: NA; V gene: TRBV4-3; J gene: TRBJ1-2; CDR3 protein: CASSQGAQGSNYGYTF; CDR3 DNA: TGCGCCAGCAGCCAAGGGGCACAGGGATCTAACTATGGCTACACCTTC
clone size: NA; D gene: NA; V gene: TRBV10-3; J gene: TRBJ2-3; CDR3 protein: CAIKEGTSTDTQYF; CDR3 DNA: TGTGCCATCAAGGAGGGAACTAGCACAGATACGCAGTATTTT
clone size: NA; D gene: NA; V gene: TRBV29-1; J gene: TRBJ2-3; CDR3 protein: CSVVSEKDTQYF; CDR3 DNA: TGCAGCGTTGTTTCTGAGAAAGATACGCAGTATTTT
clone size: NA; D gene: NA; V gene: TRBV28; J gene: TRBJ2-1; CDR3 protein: CASNNYRTFGNEQFF; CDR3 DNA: TGTGCCAGCAACAACTACAGGACGTTCGGGAATGAGCAGTTCTTC
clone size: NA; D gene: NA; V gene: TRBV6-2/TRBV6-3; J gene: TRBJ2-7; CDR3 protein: CASSYPFGGLSYEQYF; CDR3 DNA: TGTGCCAGCAGTTACCCCTTCGGAGGCCTCTCCTACGAGCAGTACTTC
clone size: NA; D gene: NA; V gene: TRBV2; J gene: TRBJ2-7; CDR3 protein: CASSGASYEQYF; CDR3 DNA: TGTGCCAGCAGTGGGGCTTCCTACGAGCAGTACTTC
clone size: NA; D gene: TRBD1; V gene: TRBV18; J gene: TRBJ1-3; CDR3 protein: CASSRVGTGGNTIYF; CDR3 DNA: TGTGCCAGCTCGCGAGTCGGGACAGGGGGAAACACCATATATTTT
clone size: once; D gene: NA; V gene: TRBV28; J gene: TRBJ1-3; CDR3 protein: CASSSGGTAGNTIYF; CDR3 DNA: TGTGCCAGCAGTTCCGGGGGGACTGCCGGAAACACCATATATTTT
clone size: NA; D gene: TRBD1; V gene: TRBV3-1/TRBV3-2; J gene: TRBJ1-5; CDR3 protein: CASSPGTGRNQPQHF; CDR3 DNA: TGTGCCAGCAGCCCAGGGACAGGGCGCAATCAGCCCCAGCATTTT
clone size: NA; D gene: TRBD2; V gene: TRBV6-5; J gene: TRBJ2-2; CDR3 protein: CASSFGGTGELFF; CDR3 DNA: TGTGCCAGCAGTTTCGGGGGGACCGGGGAGCTGTTTTTT
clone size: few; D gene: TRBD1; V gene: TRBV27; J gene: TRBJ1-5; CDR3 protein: CASSLQGAAQPQHF; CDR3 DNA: TGTGCCAGCAGTCTACAGGGGGCAGCGCAGCCCCAGCATTTT
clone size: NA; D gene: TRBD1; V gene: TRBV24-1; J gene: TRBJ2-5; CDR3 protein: CATSGTVRETQYF; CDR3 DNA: TGTGCCACCTCCGGGACAGTGAGAGAGACCCAGTACTTC
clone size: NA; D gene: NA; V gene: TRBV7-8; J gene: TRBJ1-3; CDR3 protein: CASSLARTISGNTIYF; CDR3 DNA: TGTGCCAGCAGCTTAGCCCGGACTATCTCTGGAAACACCATATATTTT
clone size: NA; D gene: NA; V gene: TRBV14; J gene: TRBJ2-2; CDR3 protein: CASSQDRSTGELFF; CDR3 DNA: TGTGCCAGCAGCCAAGACAGGTCCACCGGGGAGCTGTTTTTT
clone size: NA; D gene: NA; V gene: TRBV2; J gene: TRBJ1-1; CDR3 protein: CASSKQGENTEAFF; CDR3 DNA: TGTGCCAGCAGTAAACAGGGAGAGAACACTGAAGCTTTCTTT
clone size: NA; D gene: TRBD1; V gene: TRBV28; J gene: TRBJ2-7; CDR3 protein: CASNPAGGQGYEQYF; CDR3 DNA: TGTGCCAGCAACCCCGCCGGTGGACAGGGCTACGAGCAGTACTTC
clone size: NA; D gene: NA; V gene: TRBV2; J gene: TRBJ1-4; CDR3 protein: CASRSDQLGWEKLFF; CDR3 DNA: TGTGCCAGCAGATCTGATCAACTCGGGTGGGAAAAACTGTTTTTT
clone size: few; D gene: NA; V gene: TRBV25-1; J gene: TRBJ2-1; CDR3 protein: CASRDNSYNEQFF; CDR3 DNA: TGTGCCAGCAGGGACAACTCCTACAATGAGCAGTTCTTC
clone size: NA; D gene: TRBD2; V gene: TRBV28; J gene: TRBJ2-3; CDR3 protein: CASSLPAGGTDTQYF; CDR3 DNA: TGTGCCAGCAGTTTACCAGCGGGAGGAACAGATACGCAGTATTTT
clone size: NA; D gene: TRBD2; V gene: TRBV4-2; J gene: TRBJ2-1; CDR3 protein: CASSPSGRYNEQFF; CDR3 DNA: TGTGCCAGCAGCCCCAGCGGGAGATACAATGAGCAGTTCTTC
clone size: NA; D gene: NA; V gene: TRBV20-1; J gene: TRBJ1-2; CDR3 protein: CSASTGGYTF; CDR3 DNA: TGCAGTGCTTCTACAGGAGGCTACACCTTC
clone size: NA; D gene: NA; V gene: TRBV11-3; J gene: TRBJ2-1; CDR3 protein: CASSLEGQIYNEQFF; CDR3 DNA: TGTGCCAGCAGCTTAGAGGGACAAATATACAATGAGCAGTTCTTC
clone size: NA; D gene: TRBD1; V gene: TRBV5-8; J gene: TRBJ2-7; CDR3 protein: CASSLFQGARTYEQYF; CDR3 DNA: TGTGCCAGCAGCCTATTCCAGGGGGCGCGAACCTACGAGCAGTACTTC
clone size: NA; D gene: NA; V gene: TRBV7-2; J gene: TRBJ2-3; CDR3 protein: CACRRRGLAGTDTQYF; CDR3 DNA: TGTGCCTGCCGACGGCGGGGGCTGGCGGGCACAGATACGCAGTATTTT
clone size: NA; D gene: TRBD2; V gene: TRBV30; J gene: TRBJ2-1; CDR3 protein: CAWSAQTSGNRFF; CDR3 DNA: TGTGCCTGGAGTGCCCAGACTAGCGGGAATCGGTTCTTC
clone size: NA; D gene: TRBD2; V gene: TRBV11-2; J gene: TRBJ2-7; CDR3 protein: CASSLNLAGVEQYF; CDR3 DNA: TGTGCCAGCAGCTTAAATCTAGCGGGAGTCGAGCAGTACTTC
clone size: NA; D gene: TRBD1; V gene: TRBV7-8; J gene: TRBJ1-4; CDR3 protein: CASSPMTGYEKLFF; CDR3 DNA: TGTGCCAGCAGCCCCATGACAGGGTATGAAAAACTGTTTTTT
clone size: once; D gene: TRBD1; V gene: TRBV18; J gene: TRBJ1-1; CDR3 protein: CASSPRQGWDTEAFF; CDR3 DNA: TGTGCCAGCTCACCACGACAGGGGTGGGACACTGAAGCTTTCTTT
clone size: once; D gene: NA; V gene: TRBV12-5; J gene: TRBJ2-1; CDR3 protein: CASGLVREQFF; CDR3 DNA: TGTGCTAGTGGTTTGGTACGGGAGCAGTTCTTC
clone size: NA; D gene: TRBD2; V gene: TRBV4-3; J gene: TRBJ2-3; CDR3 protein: CASRGEALYGTQYF; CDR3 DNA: TGCGCCAGCCGGGGGGAGGCCCTGTACGGTACGCAGTATTTT